This T cell receptor beta chain stems from a study of control samples from healthy donors and cancer patients. Between the trimmed V and J ends, which lost 7 bases and 6 bases, there was a span of 13 bases. The CDR3 loop spans 13 amino acids. The V gene's germline CDR1 is SNHLY and CDR2 FYNNEI. Assay: immunoSEQ multiplex PCR; the TCRdb copy retains only in-frame clones and omits some. The sample records 65,000 to 75,000 clones, roughly nine tenths being singletons. The specimen was blood. The clonotype comes from a woman aged 50 to 60 in good health. The V gene is TRBV2, the J gene TRBJ2-1; unclear D gene. Here the CDR3 reads CASTTDTGNEQFF. CDR3 DNA sequence: TGTGCCAGCACGACGGATACCGGCAATGAGCAGTTCTTC.